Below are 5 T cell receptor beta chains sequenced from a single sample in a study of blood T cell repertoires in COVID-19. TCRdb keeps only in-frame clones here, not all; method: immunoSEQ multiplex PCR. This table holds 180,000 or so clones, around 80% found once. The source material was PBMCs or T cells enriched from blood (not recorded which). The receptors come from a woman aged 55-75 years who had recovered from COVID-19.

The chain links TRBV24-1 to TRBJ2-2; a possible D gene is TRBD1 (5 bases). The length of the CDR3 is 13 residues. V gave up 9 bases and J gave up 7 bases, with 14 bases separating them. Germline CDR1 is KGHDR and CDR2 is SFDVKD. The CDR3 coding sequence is TGTGCCACCTCCGGAGACAGCCGCGGGGAGCTGTTTTTT. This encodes CATSGDSRGELFF.

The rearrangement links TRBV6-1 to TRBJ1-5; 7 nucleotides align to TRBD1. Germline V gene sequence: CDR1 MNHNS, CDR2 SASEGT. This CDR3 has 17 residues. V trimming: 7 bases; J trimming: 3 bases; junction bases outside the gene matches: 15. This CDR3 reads CASTDFLGTEFNQPQHF. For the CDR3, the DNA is TGTGCCAGCACTGACTTTCTGGGGACAGAATTCAATCAGCCCCAGCATTTT.

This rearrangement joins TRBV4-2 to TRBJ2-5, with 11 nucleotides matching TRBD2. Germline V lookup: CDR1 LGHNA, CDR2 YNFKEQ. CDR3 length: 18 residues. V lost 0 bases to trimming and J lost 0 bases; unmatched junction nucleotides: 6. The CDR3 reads CASSQDLAGGAHQETQYF. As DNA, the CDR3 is TGTGCCAGCAGCCAAGACCTAGCGGGGGGCGCACACCAAGAGACCCAGTACTTC.

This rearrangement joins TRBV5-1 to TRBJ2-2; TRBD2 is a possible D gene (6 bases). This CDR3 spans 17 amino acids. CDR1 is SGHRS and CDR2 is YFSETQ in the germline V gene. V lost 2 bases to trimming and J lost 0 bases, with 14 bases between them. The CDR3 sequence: CASSLMVAVANTGELFF. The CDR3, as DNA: TGCGCCAGCAGCTTAATGGTAGCGGTCGCGAACACCGGGGAGCTGTTTTTT.

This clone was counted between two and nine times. The DNA of the CDR3 is TGTGCCAGCAGCCAACTGCAGGGGAACACTGAAGCTTTCTTT. Translating it yields CASSQLQGNTEAFF. The J gene is TRBJ1-1, the V gene TRBV3-1 (or the pseudogene TRBV3-2); weak D call: TRBD1 (5 bases). CDR3 length equals 14 residues. Germline assignment: CDR1 LGHDT and CDR2 YNNKEL (reference sequence). The V end lost 2 bases, the J end lost 1 base, and 8 bases lay between the germline ends.